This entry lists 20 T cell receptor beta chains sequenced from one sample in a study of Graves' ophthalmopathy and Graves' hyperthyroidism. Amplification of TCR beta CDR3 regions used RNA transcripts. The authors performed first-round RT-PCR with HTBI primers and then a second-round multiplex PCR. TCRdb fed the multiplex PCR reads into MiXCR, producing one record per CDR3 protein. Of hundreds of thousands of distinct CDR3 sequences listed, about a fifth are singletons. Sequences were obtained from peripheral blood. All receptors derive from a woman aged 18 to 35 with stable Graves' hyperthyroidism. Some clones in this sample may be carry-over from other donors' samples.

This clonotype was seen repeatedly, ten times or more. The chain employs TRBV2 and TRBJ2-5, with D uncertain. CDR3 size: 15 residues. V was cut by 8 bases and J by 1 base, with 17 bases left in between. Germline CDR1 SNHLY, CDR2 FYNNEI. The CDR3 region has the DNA TGTGCCAGCTCCCTCCTGCTCCCAGTCCAAGAGACCCAGTACTTC. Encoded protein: CASSLLLPVQETQYF.

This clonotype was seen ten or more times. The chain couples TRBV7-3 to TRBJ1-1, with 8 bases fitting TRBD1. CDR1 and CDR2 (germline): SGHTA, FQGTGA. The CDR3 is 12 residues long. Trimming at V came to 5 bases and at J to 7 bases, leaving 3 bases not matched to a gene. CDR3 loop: CASSTGQGEAFF. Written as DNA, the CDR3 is TGTGCCAGCAGCACCGGACAGGGTGAAGCTTTCTTT. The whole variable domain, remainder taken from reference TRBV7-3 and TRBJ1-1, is GAGVSQTPSNKVTEKGKYVELRCDPISGHTALYWYRQSLGQGPEFLIYFQGTGAADDSGLPNDRFFAVRPEGSVSTLKIQRTERGDSAVYLCASSTGQGEAFFGQGTRLTVV.

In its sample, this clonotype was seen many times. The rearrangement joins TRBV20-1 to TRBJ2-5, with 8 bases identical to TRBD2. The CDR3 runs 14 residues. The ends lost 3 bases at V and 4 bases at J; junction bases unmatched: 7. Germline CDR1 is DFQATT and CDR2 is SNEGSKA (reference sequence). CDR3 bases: TGCAGTGCTAGGCCACTAGCGGCTCGAGAGACCCAGTACTTC. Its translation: CSARPLAARETQYF.

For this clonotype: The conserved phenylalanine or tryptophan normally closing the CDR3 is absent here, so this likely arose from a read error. The chain's CDR3 is CASSGPQFNYGYTY. As DNA, the CDR3 is TGCGCCAGCAGTGGCCCCCAGTTTAACTATGGCTACACCTAC. This chain uses TRBV12-3 or TRBV12-4 with TRBJ1-2; D gene ambiguous. The CDR3 runs to 14 residues.

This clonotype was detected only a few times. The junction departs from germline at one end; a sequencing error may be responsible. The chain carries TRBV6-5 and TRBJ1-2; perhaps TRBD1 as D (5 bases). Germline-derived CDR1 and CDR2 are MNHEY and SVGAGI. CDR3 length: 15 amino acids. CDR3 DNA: TGTGCCAGCAGTTATTCGGCAGGGCTCGACTATGGCCACACCTTC. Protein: CASSYSAGLDYGHTF.

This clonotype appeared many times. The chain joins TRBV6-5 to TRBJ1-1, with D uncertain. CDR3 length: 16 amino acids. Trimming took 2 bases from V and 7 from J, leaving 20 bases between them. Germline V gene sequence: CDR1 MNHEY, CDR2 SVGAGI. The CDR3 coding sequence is TGTGCCAGCAGTTACCGCGGCAACCGGGCAGTTCGTGAAGCTTTCTTT. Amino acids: CASSYRGNRAVREAFF.

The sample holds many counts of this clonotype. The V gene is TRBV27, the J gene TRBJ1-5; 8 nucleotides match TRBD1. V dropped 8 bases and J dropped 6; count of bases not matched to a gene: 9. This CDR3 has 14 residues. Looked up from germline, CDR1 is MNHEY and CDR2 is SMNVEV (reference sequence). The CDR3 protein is CASRLQGGVQPQHF. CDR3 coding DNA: TGTGCCAGCCGCTTACAGGGGGGGGTTCAGCCCCAGCATTTT.

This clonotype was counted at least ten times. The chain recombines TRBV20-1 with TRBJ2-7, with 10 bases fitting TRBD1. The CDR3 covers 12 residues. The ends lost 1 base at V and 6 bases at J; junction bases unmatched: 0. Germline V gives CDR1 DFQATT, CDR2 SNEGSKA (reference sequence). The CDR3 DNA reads TGCAGTGCTAGAGGGACAGGGGGCGAGCAGTACTTC. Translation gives CSARGTGGEQYF.

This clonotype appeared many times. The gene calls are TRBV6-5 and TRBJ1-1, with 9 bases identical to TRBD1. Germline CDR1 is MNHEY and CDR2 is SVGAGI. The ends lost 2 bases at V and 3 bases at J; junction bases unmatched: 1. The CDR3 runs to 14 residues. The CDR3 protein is CASSYRQGDTEAFF. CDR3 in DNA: TGTGCCAGCAGTTACAGACAGGGGGACACTGAAGCTTTCTTT.

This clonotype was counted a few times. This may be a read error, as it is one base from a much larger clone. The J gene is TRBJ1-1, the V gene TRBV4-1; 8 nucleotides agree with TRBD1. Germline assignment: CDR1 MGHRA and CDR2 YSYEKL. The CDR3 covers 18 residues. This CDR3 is CASSQDSGQGRGVTEACF. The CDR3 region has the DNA TGCGCCAGCAGCCAAGATTCTGGACAGGGCCGGGGTGTCACTGAAGCTTGCTTT.

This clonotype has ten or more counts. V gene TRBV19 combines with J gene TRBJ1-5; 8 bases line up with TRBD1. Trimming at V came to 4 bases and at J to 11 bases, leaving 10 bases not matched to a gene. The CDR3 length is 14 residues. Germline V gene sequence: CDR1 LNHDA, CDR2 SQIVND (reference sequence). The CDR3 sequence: CASSTWTGKKAQHF. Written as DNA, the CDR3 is TGTGCCAGTAGTACTTGGACAGGGAAAAAAGCCCAGCATTTT.

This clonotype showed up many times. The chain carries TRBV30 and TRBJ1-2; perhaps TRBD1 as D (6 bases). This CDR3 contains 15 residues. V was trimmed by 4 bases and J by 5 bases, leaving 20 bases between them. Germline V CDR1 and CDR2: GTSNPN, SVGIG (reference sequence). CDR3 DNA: TGTGCCTGGAATGGGGACGCCGGGACACAGTATGGCTACACCTTC. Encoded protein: CAWNGDAGTQYGYTF.

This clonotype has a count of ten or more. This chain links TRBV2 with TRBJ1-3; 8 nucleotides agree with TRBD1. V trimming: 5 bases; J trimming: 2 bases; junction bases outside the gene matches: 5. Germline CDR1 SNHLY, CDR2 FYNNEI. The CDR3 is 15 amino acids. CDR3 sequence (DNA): TGTGCCAGCAGTCCGAACAGGGGGACTGGAAACACCATATATTTT. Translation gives CASSPNRGTGNTIYF.

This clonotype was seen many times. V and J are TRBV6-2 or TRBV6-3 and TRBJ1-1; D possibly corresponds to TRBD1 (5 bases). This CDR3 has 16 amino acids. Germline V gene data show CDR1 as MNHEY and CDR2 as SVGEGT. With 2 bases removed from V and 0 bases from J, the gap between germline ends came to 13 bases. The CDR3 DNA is TGTGCCAGCAGTTACGAGCGGGGGAGGATGAACACTGAAGCTTTCTTT. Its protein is CASSYERGRMNTEAFF.

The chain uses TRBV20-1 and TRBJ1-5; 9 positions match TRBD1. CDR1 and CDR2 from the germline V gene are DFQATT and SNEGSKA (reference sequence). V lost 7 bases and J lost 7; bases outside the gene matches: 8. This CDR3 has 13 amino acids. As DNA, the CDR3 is TGCAGTGTTCTGACAGGGGGAGGGCAGCCCCAGCATTTT. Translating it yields CSVLTGGGQPQHF.

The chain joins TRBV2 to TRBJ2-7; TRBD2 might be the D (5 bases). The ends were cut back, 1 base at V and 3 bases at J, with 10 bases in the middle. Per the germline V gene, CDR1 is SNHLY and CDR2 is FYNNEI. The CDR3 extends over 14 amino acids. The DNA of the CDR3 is TGTGCCAGCAGTGAAGTACGGGGAATCTACGAGCAGTACTTC. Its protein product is CASSEVRGIYEQYF. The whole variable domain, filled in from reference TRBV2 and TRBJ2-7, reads EPEVTQTPSHQVTQMGQEVILRCVPISNHLYFYWYRQILGQKVEFLVSFYNNEISEKSEIFDDQFSVERPDGSNFTLKIRSTKLEDSAMYFCASSEVRGIYEQYFGPGTRLTVT.

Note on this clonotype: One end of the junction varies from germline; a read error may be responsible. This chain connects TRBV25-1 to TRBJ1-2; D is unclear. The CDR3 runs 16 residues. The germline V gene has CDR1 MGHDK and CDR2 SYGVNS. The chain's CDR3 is CAGSGIRPYVGYGYTF. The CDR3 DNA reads TGTGCCGGCAGTGGGATCAGACCCTACGTGGGCTATGGCTACACCTTC.

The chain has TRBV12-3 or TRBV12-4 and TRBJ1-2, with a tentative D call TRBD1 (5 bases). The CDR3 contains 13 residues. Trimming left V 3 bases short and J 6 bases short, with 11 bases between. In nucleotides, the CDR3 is TGTGCCAGCAGTTTCCTCAGGGAGAATGGCTACACCTTC. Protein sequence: CASSFLRENGYTF.

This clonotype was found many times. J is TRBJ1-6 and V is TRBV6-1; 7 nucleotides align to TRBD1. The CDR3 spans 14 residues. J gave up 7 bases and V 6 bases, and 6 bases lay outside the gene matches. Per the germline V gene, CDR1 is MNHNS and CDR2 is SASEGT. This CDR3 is CASRNRGRNSPLHF. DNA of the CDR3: TGTGCCAGCAGAAACAGGGGCCGCAATTCACCCCTCCACTTT.

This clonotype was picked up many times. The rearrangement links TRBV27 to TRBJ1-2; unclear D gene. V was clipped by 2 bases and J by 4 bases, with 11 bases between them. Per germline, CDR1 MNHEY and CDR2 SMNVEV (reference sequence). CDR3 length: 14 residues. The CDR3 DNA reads TGTGCCAGCAGTTTACGAGGCGGACCCTATGGCTACACCTTC. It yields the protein CASSLRGGPYGYTF.